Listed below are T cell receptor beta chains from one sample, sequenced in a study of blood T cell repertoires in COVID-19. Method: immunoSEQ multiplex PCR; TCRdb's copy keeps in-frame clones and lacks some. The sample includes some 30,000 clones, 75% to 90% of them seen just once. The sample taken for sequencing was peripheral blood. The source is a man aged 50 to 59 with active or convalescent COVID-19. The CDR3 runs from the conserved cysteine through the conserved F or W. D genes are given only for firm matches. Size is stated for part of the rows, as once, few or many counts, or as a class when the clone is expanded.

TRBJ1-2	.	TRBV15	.	TGTGCCACCAGCAGAGATTCGCGGGAAGTTACTTTC	CATSRDSREVTF
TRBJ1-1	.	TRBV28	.	TGTGCCAGCCCTCAGGAGGGGAACACTGAAGCTTTCTTT	CASPQEGNTEAFF
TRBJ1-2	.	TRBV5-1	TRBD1	TGCGCCAGCAGCTTAAAACAGGGGGCTGACTATGGCTACACCTTC	CASSLKQGADYGYTF
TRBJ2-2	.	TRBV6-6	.	TGTGCCAGCGAGGAAAGCGCGAACACCGGGGAGCTGTTTTTT	CASEESANTGELFF
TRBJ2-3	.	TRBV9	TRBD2	TGTGCCAGCAGCGTAGAGGGAGCGGGGTCCACAGATACGCAGTATTTT	CASSVEGAGSTDTQYF
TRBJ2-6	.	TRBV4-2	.	TGTGCCAGCAGCGGCCGGGACTTCAGCTCTGGGGCCAACGTCCTGACTTTC	CASSGRDFSSGANVLTF
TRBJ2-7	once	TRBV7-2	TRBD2	TGTGCCAGCAGCTTAGTAACTAGCGGGAGTTACGAGCAGTACTTC	CASSLVTSGSYEQYF
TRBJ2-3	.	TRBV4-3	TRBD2	TGCGCCAGCAGCCAAGTTGCGGCCATGGGCCTACTAGCGGGAGCTACAGATACGCAGTATTTT	CASSQVAAMGLLAGATDTQYF
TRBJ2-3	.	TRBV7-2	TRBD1	TGTGCCAGCAGCCCCGACAGGGTGACAGATACGCAGTATTTT	CASSPDRVTDTQYF
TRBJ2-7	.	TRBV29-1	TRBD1	TGCAGCGTTGCCTCCGGGACAGGTAACTACGAGCAGTACTTC	CSVASGTGNYEQYF
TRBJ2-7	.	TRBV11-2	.	TGTGCCAGCAGCTTTTCGAGCGGATACTCCTACGAGCAGTACTTC	CASSFSSGYSYEQYF
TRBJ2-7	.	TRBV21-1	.	TGTGCCAGCCCCTTTGGGGCTAGCGACTCCTACGAGCAGTACTTC	CASPFGASDSYEQYF
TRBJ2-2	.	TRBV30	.	TGTGCCTGGAGTGTACTGAGCGGTGTTCGGTGGGTGAACACCGGGGAGCTGTTTTTT	CAWSVLSGVRWVNTGELFF
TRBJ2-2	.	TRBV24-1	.	TGTGCCACCAGTGGGCGGGGGAACACCGGGGAGCTGTTTTTT	CATSGRGNTGELFF
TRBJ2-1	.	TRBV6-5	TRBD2	TGTGCCAGCAGTACTAGCGGCTCCTACAATGAGCAGTTCTTC	CASSTSGSYNEQFF
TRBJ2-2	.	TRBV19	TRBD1	TGTGCCAGTAGTACCTTCTCCGGGACAGGGCGTGGCGGGGAGCTGTTTTTT	CASSTFSGTGRGGELFF
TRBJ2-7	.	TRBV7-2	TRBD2	TGTGCCAGCAGCTTACGGGCTAGCGGGAGAGTCTACGAGCAGTACTTC	CASSLRASGRVYEQYF
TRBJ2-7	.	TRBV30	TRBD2	TGTGCCTGGAAGAGATTACTAGCGGGCTCCTACGAGCAGTACTTC	CAWKRLLAGSYEQYF
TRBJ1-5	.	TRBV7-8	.	TGTGCCAGCAGCAACGCAGCGAATAGCAATCAGCCCCAGCATTTT	CASSNAANSNQPQHF
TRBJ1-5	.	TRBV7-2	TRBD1	TGTGCCAGCAGTTTAACAGGGGATAGCAATCAGCCCCAGCATTTT	CASSLTGDSNQPQHF
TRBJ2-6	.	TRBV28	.	TGTGCCAGCAGTTCGAGGGTTGGGGCCAACGTCCTGACTTTC	CASSSRVGANVLTF
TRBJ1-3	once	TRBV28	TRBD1	TGTGCCAGCAGCAGGGGGAGGGGAAACACCATATATTTT	CASSRGRGNTIYF
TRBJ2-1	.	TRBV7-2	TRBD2	TGTGCCAGCAGCGCTATAGGCCCGGGACTACCCGCAGGGAATGAGCAGTTCTTC	CASSAIGPGLPAGNEQFF
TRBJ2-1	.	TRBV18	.	TGTGCCAGCTCACCAAGGGCGGGACCTGAGCAGTTCTTC	CASSPRAGPEQFF
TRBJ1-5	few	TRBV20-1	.	TGCAGTGCTAGTTTTGGGTCGGAGGCCCAGCATTTT	CSASFGSEAQHF
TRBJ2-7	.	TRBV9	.	TGTGCCAGCACCGTGGGGCAGGACTCCTACGAGCAGTACTTC	CASTVGQDSYEQYF
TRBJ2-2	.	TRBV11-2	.	TGTGCCAGCAGCTCAGTGACTACCTTCACCGGGGAGCTGTTTTTT	CASSSVTTFTGELFF
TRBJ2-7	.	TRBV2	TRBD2	TGTGCCAGCAGTGAAATCAGGCGGGAGGGCCTTTTGTGGGAGCAGTACTTC	CASSEIRREGLLWEQYF
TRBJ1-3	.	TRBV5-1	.	TGCGCCAGCAGATCAGGGGTTGGAAACACCATATATTTT	CASRSGVGNTIYF
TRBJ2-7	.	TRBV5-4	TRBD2	TGTGCCAGCAGCGGACTAGCCTCCTACGAGCAGTACTTC	CASSGLASYEQYF
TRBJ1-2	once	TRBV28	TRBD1	TGTGCCAGCAGTTCGGGACAGGGCCCCTATGGCTACACCTTC	CASSSGQGPYGYTF
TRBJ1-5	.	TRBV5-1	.	TGCGCCAGCAGCTTGGGCCAGGGCCCCGAGCCCCAGCATTTT	CASSLGQGPEPQHF
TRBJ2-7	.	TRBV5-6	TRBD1	TGTGCCAGCAGCTTGGCCCCCGGGACAGGGGTACTGGCCTACGAGCAGTACTTC	CASSLAPGTGVLAYEQYF
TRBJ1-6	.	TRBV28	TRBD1	TGTGCCAGCAGTCCCACAGGGGGCCATAATTCACCCCTCCACTTT	CASSPTGGHNSPLHF
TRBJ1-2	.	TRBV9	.	TGTGCCAGCAGCGTACCCGGACAGACCGCTTGCACCTTC	CASSVPGQTACTF
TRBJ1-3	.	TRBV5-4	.	TGTGCCAGCAGCTCCAGGGATGCTGGAAACACCATATATTTT	CASSSRDAGNTIYF
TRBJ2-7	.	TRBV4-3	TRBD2	TGCGCCAGCAGCCAAGACGGGACTAGCGGCTACGAGCAGTACTTC	CASSQDGTSGYEQYF
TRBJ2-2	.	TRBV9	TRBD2	TGTGCCAGCAGCGTAGCCCGGACTAGCGGGAGGCCCGGGGAGCTGTTTTTT	CASSVARTSGRPGELFF
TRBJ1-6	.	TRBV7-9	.	TGTGCCAGCAGCTTAAGGACAGACTCACCCCTCCACTTT	CASSLRTDSPLHF
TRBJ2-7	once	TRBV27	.	TGTGCCAGCAGTTCCTTGGGGGGACGCTACGAGCAGTACTTC	CASSSLGGRYEQYF
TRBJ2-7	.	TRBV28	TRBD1	TGTGCCAGCAGTTTATCCACAGGGGGCGGGTACGAGCAGTACTTC	CASSLSTGGGYEQYF